Listed below are T cell receptor beta chains from one sample, sequenced in a study of control samples from healthy donors and cancer patients. Only in-frame clones appear in the TCRdb table, and some are missing; sequencing was by immunoSEQ multiplex PCR. The data contain 90,000 or so clones, 86% of them singletons. The sample consisted of blood. The receptor source for this set is a woman aged 45-65 years in good health. The CDR3 runs from the conserved cysteine through the conserved F or W. A D gene is named only where the DNA matches it firmly. Expanded clones are given a class, and other clones once, few, many or no size at all.

TRBJ2-3 | . | . | TRBV4-2 | TGTGCCAGCAGCCAAGAGCCCGCCGGGTCTCCCACAGATACGCAGTATTTT | CASSQEPAGSPTDTQYF
TRBJ2-2 | . | TRBD2 | TRBV4-3 | TGCGCCAGCAGCCCCGGGACGGGGGGTTATTCCGGGGAGAACACCGGGGAGCTGTTTTTT | CASSPGTGGYSGENTGELFF
TRBJ2-7 | . | . | TRBV29-1 | TGCAGCGTTGGTAGCAGGGGGCTAGCGGGATACGAGCAGTACTTC | CSVGSRGLAGYEQYF
TRBJ2-2 | once | TRBD1 | TRBV5-1 | TGCGCCAGCTACGACAGGGGTAGGAACACCGGGGAGCTGTTTTTT | CASYDRGRNTGELFF
TRBJ1-6 | few | . | TRBV2 | TGTGCCAGCAGTGAGTTCTTAGTGGGCGGGAATTCACCCCTCCACTTT | CASSEFLVGGNSPLHF
TRBJ2-5 | . | . | TRBV6-1 | TGTGCCAGCAGTGAACGGGACCCTCAAGAGACCCAGTACTTC | CASSERDPQETQYF
TRBJ2-5 | once | . | TRBV6-1 | TGTGCCAGCAGTGAAGGGGGGGCGAGGACGCAAGAGACCCAGTACTTC | CASSEGGARTQETQYF
TRBJ2-7 | . | . | TRBV7-8 | TGTGCCAGCAGCTTAGTTCCCACCCTCCAATCCTACGAGCAGTACTTC | CASSLVPTLQSYEQYF
TRBJ1-5 | . | TRBD1 | TRBV15 | TGTGCCACCAGCAGAGAATTGACAGGGTCAAATCAGCCCCAGCATTTT | CATSRELTGSNQPQHF
TRBJ2-1 | once | TRBD2 | TRBV5-4 | TGTGCCAGCAGCTTAACGGGACTATTGGTACTTGGTGAGCAGTTCTTC | CASSLTGLLVLGEQFF
TRBJ1-4 | . | . | TRBV12-5 | TGTGCTAGTGGTTTGGTACCCGAAGGAAAACTGTTTTTT | CASGLVPEGKLFF
TRBJ2-3 | . | . | TRBV7-2 | TGTGCCAGCAGCTTAGGAGCTTATGCAGATACGCAGTATTTT | CASSLGAYADTQYF
TRBJ2-7 | . | . | TRBV18 | TGTGCCAGCTCACGAGAGACAGGCTTGACCTACGAGCAGTACTTC | CASSRETGLTYEQYF